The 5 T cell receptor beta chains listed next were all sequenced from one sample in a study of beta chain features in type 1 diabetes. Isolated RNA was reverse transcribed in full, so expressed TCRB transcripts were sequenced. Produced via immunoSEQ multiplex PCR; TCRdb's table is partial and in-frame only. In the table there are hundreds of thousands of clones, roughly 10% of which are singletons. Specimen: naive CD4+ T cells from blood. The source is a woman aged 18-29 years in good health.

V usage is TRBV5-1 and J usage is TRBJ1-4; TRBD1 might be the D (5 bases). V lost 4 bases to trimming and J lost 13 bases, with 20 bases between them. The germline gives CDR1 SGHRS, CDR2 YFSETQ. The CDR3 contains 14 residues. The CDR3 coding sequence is TGCGCCAGCAGCACCGGACACCCTCCAGAGGCACTGTTTTTT. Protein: CASSTGHPPEALFF.

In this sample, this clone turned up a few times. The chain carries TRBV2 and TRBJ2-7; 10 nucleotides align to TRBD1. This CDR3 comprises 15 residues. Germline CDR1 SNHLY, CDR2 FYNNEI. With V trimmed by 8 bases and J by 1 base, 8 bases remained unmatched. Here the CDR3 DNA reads TGTGCCAGCCGCCGACAGGGGGCGATTTCCTACGAGCAGTACGTC. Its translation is CASRRQGAISYEQYV.

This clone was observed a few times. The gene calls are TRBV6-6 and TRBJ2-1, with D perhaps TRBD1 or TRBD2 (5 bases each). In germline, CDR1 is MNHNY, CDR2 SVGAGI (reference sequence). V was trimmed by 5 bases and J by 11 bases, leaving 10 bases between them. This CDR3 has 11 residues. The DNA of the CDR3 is TGTGCCAGCAGTCATGGGACGCAGCAGTTCTTC. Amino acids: CASSHGTQQFF.

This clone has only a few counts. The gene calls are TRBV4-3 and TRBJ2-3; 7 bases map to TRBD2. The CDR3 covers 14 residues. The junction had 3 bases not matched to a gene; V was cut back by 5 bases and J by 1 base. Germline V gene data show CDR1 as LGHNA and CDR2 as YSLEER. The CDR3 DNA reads TGCGCCAGCAGCTTTCTAGCGGGCACAGATACGCAGTATTTT. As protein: CASSFLAGTDTQYF.

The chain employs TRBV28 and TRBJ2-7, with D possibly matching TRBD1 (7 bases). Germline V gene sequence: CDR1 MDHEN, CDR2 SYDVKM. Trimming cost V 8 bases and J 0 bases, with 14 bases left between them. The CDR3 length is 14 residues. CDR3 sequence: CASGGGRTSYEQYV. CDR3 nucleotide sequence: TGTGCCAGCGGAGGGGGCAGAACCTCCTACGAGCAGTACGTC.